This T cell receptor beta chain was recorded in a study of post-analysis software for immune sequencing data. TCR beta cDNA libraries included unique molecular identifiers. A single record per CDR3 protein comes from TCRdb applying MiXCR to the PCR reads. The sample records about 570,000 distinct CDR3 sequences, around a third being singletons. The study's findings and limits: Multiple sclerosis patients showed significantly lower normalized Chao1 diversity than controls did.

As to this clonotype: As yet, its antigen is unknown.

Material for sequencing was blood. The receptor comes from a girl younger than 18 with multiple sclerosis.

For the CDR3, the DNA is TGTGCCAGCAGCCTCCGACTAGCGGGGGACGAGCAGTACTTC. This gives the protein CASSLRLAGDEQYF. This chain uses TRBV11-2 with TRBJ2-7; 12 bases fit TRBD2. This CDR3 contains 14 residues. The junction had 4 bases not matched to a gene; V was cut back by 5 bases and J by 5 bases. Germline V gene sequence: CDR1 SGHAT, CDR2 FQNNGV.